This is a list of T cell receptor beta chains from one sample in a study of blood T cell repertoires in COVID-19. Sequencing used immunoSEQ multiplex PCR; TCRdb keeps in-frame clones, though not all of them. The data contain 210,000 or so clones, around 81% of them singletons. Source material: PBMCs or T cells enriched from blood (not recorded which). The receptors originated from a woman between 50 and 59 years old with acute COVID-19. Both conserved end residues are part of each CDR3. Fields, in order: CDR3 length, V gene, clone size, D gene, J gene, CDR3 DNA, CDR3 protein. D genes are given only for firm matches. Clone size is given for some rows only: seen once, a few or many times, or a class if the clone is expanded.

15	TRBV29-1	-	TRBD2	TRBJ2-6	TGCAGCGTTGTCCCTGGGGGGGCTGGGGCCAACGTCCTGACTTTC	CSVVPGGAGANVLTF
17	TRBV4-3	-	-	TRBJ1-4	TGCGCCAGCAGCAGAGGACCTGGGGAGGGAAGAGGTGAAAAACTGTTTTTT	CASSRGPGEGRGEKLFF
14	TRBV5-4	-	TRBD1	TRBJ1-6	TGTGCCAGCAGCCCGGAAAACAGGGGATCGCCCCTCCACTTT	CASSPENRGSPLHF
14	TRBV7-9	many	-	TRBJ1-2	TGTGCCAGCAGCTTAACAGGTCCCGTCTATGGCTACACCTTC	CASSLTGPVYGYTF
17	TRBV7-9	-	TRBD1	TRBJ1-5	TGTGCCAGCAGCTTAGGGACAGGGGCGATACCTAATCAGCCCCAGCATTTT	CASSLGTGAIPNQPQHF
15	TRBV5-8	-	-	TRBJ2-1	TGTGCCAGCAGCTTAAGTTGGAGGGGAGGAAATGAGCAGTTCTTC	CASSLSWRGGNEQFF
13	TRBV3-1/TRBV3-2	many	-	TRBJ1-2	TGTGCCAGCAGCCAAGACCGAGGGTATGGCTACACCTTC	CASSQDRGYGYTF
14	TRBV6-5	few	-	TRBJ1-3	TGTGCCAGCACCGACGGAGGATCTGGAAACACCATATATTTT	CASTDGGSGNTIYF
14	TRBV28	-	TRBD1	TRBJ2-7	TGTGCCAGCGGGGCCGGGACAGGTTGGTACGAGCAGTACTTC	CASGAGTGWYEQYF
14	TRBV4-1	few	-	TRBJ2-7	TGCGCCAGCAGCCAAGGGTCCCCCGGCTACGAGCAGTACTTC	CASSQGSPGYEQYF
17	TRBV19	-	TRBD2	TRBJ2-1	TGTGCCAGTAGTATGCCTAGCGGGACTCTCTCCTACAATGAGCAGTTCTTC	CASSMPSGTLSYNEQFF
13	TRBV5-1	-	TRBD1	TRBJ2-2	TGCGCCAGCAGCCCAGGGACAGTCGGGGAGCTGTTTTTT	CASSPGTVGELFF
16	TRBV6-6	-	TRBD2	TRBJ2-6	TGTGCCAGCACTGCGGGGGAAGTCTCTGGGGCCAACGTCCTGACTTTC	CASTAGEVSGANVLTF
14	TRBV11-3	few	TRBD1	TRBJ2-1	TGTGCCAGCAGCGGTGACAGGGGGGGCAATGAGCAGTTCTTC	CASSGDRGGNEQFF
11	TRBV20-1	-	-	TRBJ2-1	TGCAGTGCTAGACAAAACAATGAGCAGTTCTTC	CSARQNNEQFF
17	TRBV30	-	TRBD2	TRBJ2-4	TGTGCCTGGATGGCTAGCGGGAGGGCCATGGCCAAAAACATTCAGTACTTC	CAWMASGRAMAKNIQYF
13	TRBV12-5	-	TRBD1	TRBJ1-3	TGTGCTAGTGGTCTGGGACAGGGTGAAGTCATATATTTT	CASGLGQGEVIYF
15	TRBV5-6	-	TRBD1	TRBJ2-2	TGTGCCAGCAGCTCGCCGGGACAGGGGGCCGGGGAGCTGTTTTTT	CASSSPGQGAGELFF
14	TRBV5-1	-	-	TRBJ1-1	TGCGCCAGCAGCTTGGCCAACGGGGTGACTGAAGCTTTCTTT	CASSLANGVTEAFF
16	TRBV28	-	TRBD1	TRBJ1-1	TGTGCCAGCAGTTTCGTGGCAGGGGGAGTTTCAATCGGAGCTTTCTTT	CASSFVAGGVSIGAFF
15	TRBV4-1	-	-	TRBJ1-2	TGCGCCAGCAGCCAAGATGACAGCTCTAACTATGGCTACACCTTC	CASSQDDSSNYGYTF
18	TRBV7-5	once	-	TRBJ2-3	TGTGCCAGAAGCTTATGGGATCATAGGACTAGCGGCACAGATACGCAGTATTTT	CARSLWDHRTSGTDTQYF
16	TRBV5-1	-	TRBD2	TRBJ2-5	TGCGCCAGCAGCAGAATTAGCGGGGGGTACCAAGAGACCCAGTACTTC	CASSRISGGYQETQYF
14	TRBV30	few	-	TRBJ2-6	TGTGCCCGAGAGACAGGCTCTGGGGCCAACGTCCTGACTTTC	CARETGSGANVLTF
14	TRBV11-2	-	-	TRBJ2-7	TGTGCCAGCAGCTTGTCCAGGGGAAGATACGAGCAGTACTTC	CASSLSRGRYEQYF
14	TRBV7-2	-	-	TRBJ2-5	TGTGCCAGCAGCTTAGCCGGGAGTGGGGAGACCCAGTACTTC	CASSLAGSGETQYF
14	TRBV14	-	-	TRBJ2-1	TGTGCCAGCACCCTCTATCAGGGAGGGGGTGAGCAGTTCTTC	CASTLYQGGGEQFF
15	TRBV7-2	-	TRBD2	TRBJ2-1	TGTGCCAGCAGCCCGTTGGAGCGGGGATACAATGAGCAGTTCTTC	CASSPLERGYNEQFF
15	TRBV6-5	-	-	TRBJ1-6	TGTGCCAGTGGTACTCGGGGGGGAGCGAATTCACCCCTCCACTTT	CASGTRGGANSPLHF
15	TRBV7-2	-	-	TRBJ1-1	TGTGCCAGCAGCTTAACGATAGGGGCCGGGCATGAAGCTTTCTTT	CASSLTIGAGHEAFF
20	TRBV29-1	-	TRBD2	TRBJ2-3	TGCAGCGTTGATAACCCCGGACTAGCGGGAGGGTTCAATGGTAGAGATACGCAGTATTTT	CSVDNPGLAGGFNGRDTQYF
13	TRBV27	-	-	TRBJ2-7	TGTGCCAGCAGTTTATCGACGGGGTTGGGGCAGTACTTC	CASSLSTGLGQYF
19	TRBV11-3	-	-	TRBJ1-3	TGTGCCAGCAGCTTAGTGCCGTTTGCAGGGGACTACTCTGGAAACACCATATATTTT	CASSLVPFAGDYSGNTIYF
14	TRBV29-1	-	-	TRBJ1-4	TGCAGCGTTGGAGGCGACAGATTACATGAAAAACTGTTTTTT	CSVGGDRLHEKLFF
16	TRBV18	-	-	TRBJ2-2	TGTGCCAGCTCAGCTGAGATGAGCGGGAACACCGGGGAGCTGTTTTTT	CASSAEMSGNTGELFF
14	TRBV29-1	-	-	TRBJ1-1	TGCAGCGGCCATCTGCAGGGTGCGGACACTGAAGCTTTCTTT	CSGHLQGADTEAFF
16	TRBV27	-	TRBD2	TRBJ2-1	TGTGCCAGCAGTTTATTGGGACTAGCGGGGGGGAATGAGCAGTTCTTC	CASSLLGLAGGNEQFF
14	TRBV5-6	-	-	TRBJ2-1	TGTGCCAGCAGCCCCCTAGGCTCCTACAATGAGCAGTTCTTC	CASSPLGSYNEQFF
14	TRBV21-1	-	-	TRBJ1-2	TGTGCCAGGACCTCCACGGGCAGGGTGTCCCTCTACACCTTC	CARTSTGRVSLYTF
19	TRBV4-2	-	-	TRBJ2-7	TGTGCCAGCAGCCAAGGTGCTACTCTCGGGACAACCCAAACCTACGAGCAGTACTTC	CASSQGATLGTTQTYEQYF
14	TRBV6-2/TRBV6-3	-	TRBD2	TRBJ2-7	TGTGCCAGCAGTTACTCCCGCGGGAGTGGTGAGCAGTACTTC	CASSYSRGSGEQYF
16	TRBV24-1	-	TRBD2	TRBJ2-1	TGTGCCACCAGTGGAACTAGCGGGGGAGATTACAATGAGCAGTTCTTC	CATSGTSGGDYNEQFF
16	TRBV4-3	-	-	TRBJ1-5	TGCGCCAGCAGCCAAGAATCGGGCGGAGGCACTCAGCCCCAGCATTTT	CASSQESGGGTQPQHF
18	TRBV4-3	-	TRBD1	TRBJ1-2	TGCGCCAGCAGCCAAGAAGGAAGGGGGGCCAGGGGGCGTGATGGCTACACCTTC	CASSQEGRGARGRDGYTF
16	TRBV6-1	once	TRBD2	TRBJ2-5	TGTGCCAGCAGTGAACTTCTAGCGGGTACCGTGGGGACCCAGTACTTC	CASSELLAGTVGTQYF
14	TRBV3-1/TRBV3-2	-	-	TRBJ2-4	TGTGCCAGCAGCCCCCCTACTAGTAAAAACATTCAGTACTTC	CASSPPTSKNIQYF
13	TRBV28	few	-	TRBJ1-5	TGTGCCAGCAGTTGGGCGACGAATCAGCCCCAGCATTTT	CASSWATNQPQHF
17	TRBV11-2	-	-	TRBJ1-5	TGTGCCAGCAGCCATGGGGTGGGGGGATATAGCAATCAGCCCCAGCATTTT	CASSHGVGGYSNQPQHF
16	TRBV20-1	-	TRBD2	TRBJ2-5	TGCAGTGCTAGTTATTGGGCGGGGGGGTATGAAGAGACCCAGTACTTC	CSASYWAGGYEETQYF
17	TRBV7-2	-	TRBD2	TRBJ2-5	TGTGCCAGCAGCCCGCGGGGGGTAGCGGGGGGGCGAGAGACCCAGTACTTC	CASSPRGVAGGRETQYF
12	TRBV12-3/TRBV12-4	-	-	TRBJ1-4	TGTGCCAGCATCGGGAGAAATGAAAAACTGTTTTTT	CASIGRNEKLFF